Listed below are T cell receptor beta chains from one sample, sequenced in a study of blood T cells in healthy people across ages. TCRdb ran MiXCR on the 5' RACE reads and lists one entry per CDR3 protein. The sample lists roughly 2 million distinct CDR3 sequences, roughly 49% occurring once. Sequences were obtained from blood. Source of these receptors: a middle-aged woman in good health. Each CDR3 is given with its conserved first and last residue. The order of the fields is D gene, J gene, V gene, clone size, CDR3 DNA, CDR3 protein. D genes are given only for firm matches. Not all rows give a size; the values are once, few, many and, for expanded clones, a class.

D gene: TRBD2; J gene: TRBJ2-1; V gene: TRBV20-1; clone size: -; CDR3 DNA: TGCAGTGCTTTAGGACTAGCGGGGCCATACAATGAGCAGTTCTTC; CDR3 protein: CSALGLAGPYNEQFF
D gene: TRBD2; J gene: TRBJ2-5; V gene: TRBV9; clone size: -; CDR3 DNA: TGTGCCAGCAGCGGGGGACTAGCGGGGGGGCCGAGGTTGCAAGAGACCCAGTACTTC; CDR3 protein: CASSGGLAGGPRLQETQYF
D gene: -; J gene: TRBJ1-4; V gene: TRBV27; clone size: -; CDR3 DNA: TGTGCCAGCAGTTTGTCGGGGGGCTCTAATGAAAAACTGTTTTTT; CDR3 protein: CASSLSGGSNEKLFF
D gene: -; J gene: TRBJ2-1; V gene: TRBV7-3; clone size: -; CDR3 DNA: TGTGCCAGCAGCAAAAGTAGGGACAATGAGCAGTTCTTC; CDR3 protein: CASSKSRDNEQFF
D gene: -; J gene: TRBJ2-3; V gene: TRBV7-2; clone size: -; CDR3 DNA: TGTGCCAGCAGCTTCCTAAGCAGGTTCACAGATACGCAGTATTTT; CDR3 protein: CASSFLSRFTDTQYF
D gene: -; J gene: TRBJ2-5; V gene: TRBV6-1; clone size: -; CDR3 DNA: TGTGCCAGCAGTGAAGAAGAGGGGGGGCTCCAAGAGACCCAGTACTTC; CDR3 protein: CASSEEEGGLQETQYF
D gene: -; J gene: TRBJ2-3; V gene: TRBV6-5; clone size: -; CDR3 DNA: TGTGCCAGCAACGGGGTTCGGCGGGATACGCAGTATTTT; CDR3 protein: CASNGVRRDTQYF
D gene: -; J gene: TRBJ2-1; V gene: TRBV15; clone size: -; CDR3 DNA: TGTGCCACCAGCAGAGTTGGCTCCCTTTACAATGAGCAGTTCTTC; CDR3 protein: CATSRVGSLYNEQFF
D gene: -; J gene: TRBJ1-5; V gene: TRBV28; clone size: -; CDR3 DNA: TGTGCCAGCGGACTAAAACGGGGGCTCCGCAATCAGCCCCAGCATTTT; CDR3 protein: CASGLKRGLRNQPQHF
D gene: -; J gene: TRBJ2-4; V gene: TRBV7-2; clone size: -; CDR3 DNA: TGTGCCAGCAGCTTAGGCCGGGGAATTCAGTACTTC; CDR3 protein: CASSLGRGIQYF
D gene: -; J gene: TRBJ2-5; V gene: TRBV7-2; clone size: -; CDR3 DNA: TGTGCCAGCAGCACAACCGGGACATCTCACTCCCAAGAGACCCAGTACTTC; CDR3 protein: CASSTTGTSHSQETQYF
D gene: TRBD2; J gene: TRBJ2-1; V gene: TRBV4-3; clone size: -; CDR3 DNA: TGCGCCAGCAGCCAAGACCACCTAGCGGGGGGGTACAATGAGCAGTTCTTC; CDR3 protein: CASSQDHLAGGYNEQFF
D gene: TRBD2; J gene: TRBJ2-1; V gene: TRBV29-1; clone size: -; CDR3 DNA: TGCAGCGTTGAAGAAGTTAGACTCTCGGGGGGTGAGCAGTTCTTC; CDR3 protein: CSVEEVRLSGGEQFF
D gene: -; J gene: TRBJ1-2; V gene: TRBV27; clone size: few; CDR3 DNA: TGTGCCAGCAGTAGGGAGGGACGTCGAGGCTACACCTTC; CDR3 protein: CASSREGRRGYTF
D gene: -; J gene: TRBJ2-1; V gene: TRBV6-5; clone size: -; CDR3 DNA: TGTGCCAGCAGTTTCTCAACAGGGTTATCCAGGGGCAATGAGCAGTTCTTC; CDR3 protein: CASSFSTGLSRGNEQFF
D gene: TRBD1; J gene: TRBJ2-1; V gene: TRBV6-6; clone size: -; CDR3 DNA: TGTGCCAGCAGTTACGCCGGGACAGGGACAAGCGAGCAGTTCTTC; CDR3 protein: CASSYAGTGTSEQFF
D gene: TRBD1; J gene: TRBJ1-5; V gene: TRBV27; clone size: -; CDR3 DNA: TGTGCCAGCAGTCAGGGGGTAACAGGGGGCAATCAGCCCCAGCATTTT; CDR3 protein: CASSQGVTGGNQPQHF
D gene: TRBD1; J gene: TRBJ1-2; V gene: TRBV7-2; clone size: -; CDR3 DNA: TGTGCCAGCAGTGCCCGACAGGGATCAGACGGCTACACCTTC; CDR3 protein: CASSARQGSDGYTF
D gene: TRBD2; J gene: TRBJ2-3; V gene: TRBV29-1; clone size: few; CDR3 DNA: TGCAGCGTTTTTAGCGGGGAGGCCACAGATACGCAGTATTTT; CDR3 protein: CSVFSGEATDTQYF
D gene: -; J gene: TRBJ2-4; V gene: TRBV4-2; clone size: -; CDR3 DNA: TGTGCCAGCAGCCAAGAAACGTTGACTCGCATTCAGTACTTC; CDR3 protein: CASSQETLTRIQYF
D gene: TRBD2; J gene: TRBJ2-1; V gene: TRBV11-2; clone size: -; CDR3 DNA: TGTGCCAGCGGGGGGGTAGGATACAATGAGCAGTTCTTC; CDR3 protein: CASGGVGYNEQFF
D gene: -; J gene: TRBJ2-6; V gene: TRBV6-2/TRBV6-3; clone size: few; CDR3 DNA: TGTGCCAGCCGTCGTGATGGGGCCAACGTCCTGACTTTC; CDR3 protein: CASRRDGANVLTF
D gene: -; J gene: TRBJ1-2; V gene: TRBV5-1; clone size: -; CDR3 DNA: TGCGCCAGCAGCTCCGGAGATGGGGTAGCTTATCGCTACACCTTC; CDR3 protein: CASSSGDGVAYRYTF
D gene: -; J gene: TRBJ2-5; V gene: TRBV7-9; clone size: -; CDR3 DNA: TGTGCCAGCAGCTTAGTGATTAGCCCCCAAGAGACCCAGTACTTC; CDR3 protein: CASSLVISPQETQYF
D gene: -; J gene: TRBJ1-4; V gene: TRBV28; clone size: -; CDR3 DNA: TGTGCCAGCGCAATCACAACTAATGAAAAACTGTTTTTT; CDR3 protein: CASAITTNEKLFF
D gene: -; J gene: TRBJ1-6; V gene: TRBV7-2; clone size: -; CDR3 DNA: TGTGCCAGCAGCCTTTCGTCAGGGGTTCATTCACCCCTCCACTTT; CDR3 protein: CASSLSSGVHSPLHF
D gene: TRBD1; J gene: TRBJ2-7; V gene: TRBV28; clone size: few; CDR3 DNA: TGTGCCAGCAGTCCGCTGACAGGGGGCCACTACGAGCAGTACTTC; CDR3 protein: CASSPLTGGHYEQYF
D gene: -; J gene: TRBJ2-1; V gene: TRBV6-2/TRBV6-3; clone size: -; CDR3 DNA: TGTGCCAGCAAAGTGGAGGGGGGGCCTTCGAGTGAGCAGTTCTTC; CDR3 protein: CASKVEGGPSSEQFF